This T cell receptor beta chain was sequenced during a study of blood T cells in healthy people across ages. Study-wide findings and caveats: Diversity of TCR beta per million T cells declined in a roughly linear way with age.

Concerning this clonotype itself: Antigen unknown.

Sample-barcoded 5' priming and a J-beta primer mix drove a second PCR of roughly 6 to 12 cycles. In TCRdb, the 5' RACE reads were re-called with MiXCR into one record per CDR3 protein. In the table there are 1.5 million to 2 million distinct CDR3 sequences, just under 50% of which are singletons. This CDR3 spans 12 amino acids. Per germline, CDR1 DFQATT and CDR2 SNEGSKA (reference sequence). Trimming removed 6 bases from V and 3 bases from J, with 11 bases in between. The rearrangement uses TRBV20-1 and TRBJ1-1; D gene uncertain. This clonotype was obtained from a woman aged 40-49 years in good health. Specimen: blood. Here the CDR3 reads CSAVPGDTEAFF. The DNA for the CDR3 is TGCAGTGCCGTCCCCGGGGACACTGAAGCTTTCTTT.